Listed below are T cell receptor beta chains from one sample, sequenced in a study of T cell repertoires in ileal Crohn's disease. Method: immunoSEQ multiplex PCR; TCRdb's copy keeps in-frame clones and lacks some. The data show about 7,200 clones, approximately 70% seen once. The sample comprised ileal tissue. The source is an adult with Crohn's disease. Each CDR3 is given with its conserved first and last residue. Clone sizes are given selectively: once, few, many, or a class where the clone is expanded.

>TRBJ2-7|13|TRBV6-1|-
CASILAESYEQYF
>-|15|TRBV28|-
CASSSWGTSGYEQYF
>TRBJ2-5|14|TRBV11-3|-
CASSPGRGGKTQYF
>TRBJ2-3|14|TRBV7-8|-
CASSLKGRTDTQYF
>TRBJ2-3|12|TRBV7-9|-
CASRLDTYTQYF
>TRBJ1-3|17|TRBV23-1|once
CASSQPQDRESGNTIYF
>TRBJ1-2|15|TRBV5-3|-
CARSLQASAKDGYTF
>TRBJ2-4|14|TRBV28|once
CASSLVAGRNIQYF
>TRBJ1-5|17|TRBV30|-
CAWSVRGQRPSNQPQHF
>TRBJ1-2|13|TRBV10-2|-
CASTRDIWGGYTF
>TRBJ2-1|13|TRBV6-6|-
CASSGQIYNEQFF
>TRBJ1-5|12|TRBV6-1|-
CASSSGTQPQHF
>TRBJ2-1|16|TRBV7-8|-
CASSPLGGRSYNEQFF
>TRBJ2-7|12|TRBV30|-
CAWSFPAYEQYF
>TRBJ1-1|14|TRBV19|-
CASSPYSQGTEAFF
>TRBJ2-2|13|TRBV28|-
CASSWTGRLELFF